These 22 T cell receptor beta chains originate from one sample sequenced in a study of T cell responses to AZD1222 COVID-19 vaccine. Some clones are missing from TCRdb's copy, which holds only in-frame ones; the method was immunoSEQ multiplex PCR. The sample has 42,000 or so clones; 88% are singletons. The material was peripheral blood, obtained 28 days after the second dose of the MenACWY control vaccine. The receptors stem from an adult who received the MenACWY meningococcal vaccine as a control.

The V call is TRBV19, the J call TRBJ1-1; the D is unclear. The germline V gene encodes CDR1 LNHDA and CDR2 SQIVND (reference sequence). V lost 6 bases and J 1 base, leaving 15 bases between the germline ends. CDR3 length equals 15 residues. CDR3 nucleotide sequence: TGTGCCAGTAGGAGGCAGACTCAAGCGAACACTGAAGCTTTCTTT. Translated, it gives CASRRQTQANTEAFF.

This clone was counted once. This chain connects TRBV19 to TRBJ2-6; D not certain. CDR1 is LNHDA, CDR2 SQIVND, per germline (reference sequence). The germline V and J ends were trimmed by 8 bases and 1 base, with 15 bases remaining between them. This CDR3 contains 16 residues. CDR3 nucleotides: TGTGCCAGTCGCCCGGTTTGGGTGTCTGGGGCCAACGTCCTGACTTTC. Its translation is CASRPVWVSGANVLTF.

This clone was seen once. This chain connects TRBV9 to TRBJ1-2, with TRBD1 matching over 7 bases. This CDR3 is 15 amino acids long. V lost 3 bases to trimming and J lost 6 bases; unmatched junction nucleotides: 11. Germline lookup yields CDR1 SGDLS and CDR2 YYNGEE. The CDR3: CASSGAGRGPDGYTF. CDR3 nucleotides: TGTGCCAGCAGCGGGGCGGGGAGGGGGCCTGATGGCTACACCTTC.

V gene TRBV6-5 combines with J gene TRBJ2-1; 8 bases fit TRBD1. Germline V gene data show CDR1 as MNHEY and CDR2 as SVGAGI. V gave up 5 bases and J gave up 6 bases; unmatched junction bases: 6. This CDR3 spans 14 amino acids. CDR3 amino acids: CASSQGATFNEQFF. CDR3 bases: TGTGCCAGCAGTCAGGGGGCGACCTTCAATGAGCAGTTCTTC.

The chain is built from TRBV6-5 and TRBJ2-7; maybe TRBD1 (5 bases). This CDR3 comprises 14 residues. Trimming removed 6 bases at V and 5 bases at J, with 17 bases between. The germline CDR1 and CDR2 sequences are MNHEY and SVGAGI. The CDR3 DNA follows: TGTGCCAGCAGGACCCCGGCAGGGCGAAACGAGCAGTACTTC. Its protein is CASRTPAGRNEQYF.

The chain has TRBV7-6 and TRBJ1-1, with 10 bases fitting TRBD1. The CDR3 length is 14 residues. The V segment lost 3 bases and the J segment 5 bases; nucleotides outside the gene matches: 3. Germline CDR1 is SGHVS and CDR2 is FNYEAQ. The CDR3 DNA reads as TGTGCCAGCAGCTTTGGGACAGGGGAAACTGAAGCTTTCTTT. Encoded protein: CASSFGTGETEAFF.

The gene calls are TRBV19 and TRBJ2-3; unclear D gene. The CDR3 covers 14 residues. Per germline, CDR1 LNHDA and CDR2 SQIVND (reference sequence). Trimming took 6 bases from V and 3 from J, leaving 13 bases between them. The CDR3 region is CASRDRRGTDTQYF. CDR3 nucleotide sequence: TGTGCCAGTAGGGATCGCCGTGGGACAGATACGCAGTATTTT.

The rearrangement links TRBV28 to TRBJ2-1; D perhaps matches TRBD2 (5 bases). The length of the CDR3 is 17 residues. In germline, CDR1 is MDHEN, CDR2 SYDVKM. V was shortened by 3 bases and J by 10 bases, with 25 bases between the two germline ends. The DNA for the CDR3 is TGTGCCAGCAGTTTTATTACCGGGCAGGACTGGACGGAGGAGCAGTTCTTC. Its translation is CASSFITGQDWTEEQFF. Full variable domain (remainder filled in from reference TRBV28 and TRBJ2-1): DVKVTQSSRYLVKRTGEKVFLECVQDMDHENMFWYRQDPGLGLRLIYFSYDVKMKEKGDIPEGYSVSREKKERFSLILESASTNQTSMYLCASSFITGQDWTEEQFFGPGTRLTVL.

This chain uses TRBV6-5 with TRBJ2-3; D gene ambiguous. The V gene lost 2 bases and the J gene lost 2 bases, with 8 bases spanning the gap. Germline values: CDR1 MNHEY, CDR2 SVGAGI. There are 14 residues in the CDR3. The CDR3 spells CASSYGSPTDTQYF. The CDR3 DNA follows: TGTGCCAGCAGTTACGGGTCCCCCACAGATACGCAGTATTTT.

The V call is TRBV10-2, the J call TRBJ2-7; D remains ambiguous. This CDR3 is built from 13 residues. V was pared by 9 bases and J by 3 bases, with 15 bases between. Germline lookup yields CDR1 WSHSY and CDR2 SAAADI. Here the CDR3 reads CASTFAADYEQYF. Written as DNA, the CDR3 is TGCGCCAGTACGTTCGCGGCTGACTACGAGCAGTACTTC.

The table lists this clone with a count of one. The chain is built from TRBV9 and TRBJ2-1, with 10 bases that match TRBD2. This CDR3 contains 15 residues. Germline V lookup: CDR1 SGDLS, CDR2 YYNGEE. The junction had 4 bases not matched to a gene; V was cut back by 0 bases and J by 7 bases. The CDR3 coding sequence is TGTGCCAGCAGCGTAGCTAGCGGGAGTTTGAATGAGCAGTTCTTC. Translated, it gives CASSVASGSLNEQFF.

Only one count was recorded for this clone. This chain uses TRBV28 with TRBJ1-1; D might be TRBD1 (6 bases). This CDR3 is built from 18 residues. Germline CDR1 MDHEN, CDR2 SYDVKM. The germline V and J ends were trimmed by 5 bases and 1 base, with 23 bases remaining between them. The CDR3 is CASSKNRDTEKTNTEAFF. CDR3 bases: TGTGCCAGCAGTAAGAACCGGGACACGGAGAAAACGAACACTGAAGCTTTCTTT. Full variable domain (missing parts from reference TRBV28 and TRBJ1-1): DVKVTQSSRYLVKRTGEKVFLECVQDMDHENMFWYRQDPGLGLRLIYFSYDVKMKEKGDIPEGYSVSREKKERFSLILESASTNQTSMYLCASSKNRDTEKTNTEAFFGQGTRLTVV.

The chain is built from TRBV4-1 and TRBJ2-5; D gene uncertain. V was trimmed by 3 bases and J by 5 bases, leaving 10 bases between them. The germline V gene has CDR1 MGHRA and CDR2 YSYEKL. The CDR3 extends over 13 amino acids. The CDR3 spells CASSQLTRETQYF. In DNA, the CDR3 is TGCGCCAGCAGCCAGTTGACGCGGGAGACCCAGTACTTC.

The table lists this clone with a count of one. The chain combines TRBV28 with TRBJ1-1, with TRBD1 matching 9 bases. The ends lost 4 bases at V and 5 bases at J; junction bases unmatched: 5. Germline assignment: CDR1 MDHEN and CDR2 SYDVKM. The CDR3 has 14 amino acids. CDR3 in DNA: TGTGCCAGCAGTTATATTGACAGGGGGACTGAAGCTTTCTTT. Protein product: CASSYIDRGTEAFF.

This chain links TRBV5-5 with TRBJ1-2, with TRBD1 matching 7 bases. Germline-derived CDR1 and CDR2 are SGHKS and YYEKEE (reference sequence). The CDR3 totals 13 residues. V was clipped by 5 bases and J by 3 bases; unmatched bases: 4. CDR3 in DNA: TGTGCCAGCAGTCCGGGACAGTACTATGGCTACACCTTC. This gives the protein CASSPGQYYGYTF.

V is TRBV24-1 and J is TRBJ2-7; unclear D gene. Trimming pared 0 bases from V and 6 bases from J, leaving 2 bases between. Per the germline V gene, CDR1 is KGHDR and CDR2 is SFDVKD. The CDR3 is 11 amino acids. The CDR3 sequence is CATSDLVEQYF. The CDR3 nucleotides read TGTGCCACCAGTGATTTGGTCGAGCAGTACTTC.

The rearrangement uses TRBV19 and TRBJ1-2; 7 bases align to TRBD1. CDR1 is LNHDA, CDR2 SQIVND, per germline (reference sequence). CDR3 length: 15 residues. The trim removed 10 bases at V and 0 bases at J, leaving 11 bases unmatched. The CDR3 loop is CATSPWDSPNYGYTF. The CDR3 DNA is TGTGCCACTTCCCCTTGGGACAGTCCTAACTATGGCTACACCTTC.

The chain carries TRBV24-1 and TRBJ2-3, with 12 bases fitting TRBD2. The CDR3 spans 21 residues. The V segment lost 9 bases and the J segment 5 bases; nucleotides outside the gene matches: 26. Germline loops: CDR1 KGHDR, CDR2 SFDVKD. CDR3: CATHPPGGRRTSGEIGDTQYF. CDR3 DNA sequence: TGTGCCACCCATCCCCCGGGGGGGCGTCGGACTAGCGGGGAGATAGGAGATACGCAGTATTTT.

CDR3 protein: CASSDAGAPSYNEQFF. In DNA form, the CDR3 reads TGTGCCAGCAGCGACGCCGGGGCCCCTTCCTACAATGAGCAGTTCTTC. The chain combines TRBV6-2 or TRBV6-3 with TRBJ2-1; either TRBD1 or TRBD2 may supply D (5 bases each). V was trimmed by 6 bases and J by 1 base, leaving 16 bases between them. Germline V CDR1 and CDR2: MNHEY, SVGEGT. The CDR3 is 16 amino acids.

The chain recombines TRBV2 with TRBJ1-1; TRBD1 is a possible D gene (6 bases). V shed 10 bases and J shed 1 base, with 16 bases lying between them. Germline CDR1 and CDR2: SNHLY and FYNNEI. This CDR3 comprises 14 residues. CDR3 sequence (DNA): TGTGCCACCCTGGGGGGGCGCGGGAACACTGAAGCTTTCTTT. This translates into CATLGGRGNTEAFF.

This chain connects TRBV29-1 to TRBJ2-7; 10 positions agree with TRBD1. The CDR3 is made up of 14 amino acids. The germline V gene encodes CDR1 SQVTM and CDR2 ANQGSEA. V gave up 6 bases and J gave up 3 bases; unmatched junction bases: 8. The CDR3: CSVSARDRGYEQYF. As DNA, the CDR3 is TGCAGCGTGTCAGCTCGGGACAGGGGCTACGAGCAGTACTTC.

This chain links TRBV4-1 with TRBJ2-6; a weak D match, TRBD2 (5 bases). Germline values: CDR1 MGHRA, CDR2 YSYEKL. The V and J ends lost 1 base and 2 bases respectively, with 18 bases between them. The CDR3 length is 19 residues. This CDR3 is CASSQGRLGSGAGANVLTF. Here the CDR3 DNA reads TGCGCCAGCAGCCAAGGGCGTCTGGGTTCCGGGGCTGGGGCCAACGTCCTGACTTTC.